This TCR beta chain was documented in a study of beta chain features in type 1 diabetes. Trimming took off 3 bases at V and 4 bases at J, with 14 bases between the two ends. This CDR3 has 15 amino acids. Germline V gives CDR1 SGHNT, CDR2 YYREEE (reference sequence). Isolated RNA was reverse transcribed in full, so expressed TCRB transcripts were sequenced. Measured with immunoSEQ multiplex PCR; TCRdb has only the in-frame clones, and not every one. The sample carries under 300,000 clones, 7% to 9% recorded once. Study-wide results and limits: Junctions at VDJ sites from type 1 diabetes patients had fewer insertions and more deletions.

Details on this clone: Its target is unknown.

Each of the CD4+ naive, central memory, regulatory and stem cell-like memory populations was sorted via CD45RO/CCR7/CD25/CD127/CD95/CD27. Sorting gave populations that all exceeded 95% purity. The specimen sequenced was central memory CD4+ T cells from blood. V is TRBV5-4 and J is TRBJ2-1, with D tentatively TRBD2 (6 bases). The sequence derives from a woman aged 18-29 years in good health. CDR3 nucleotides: TGTGCCAGCAGCTCTCAGGGCGCGGGGTACAATGAGCAGTTCTTC. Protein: CASSSQGAGYNEQFF.